Below, one TCR beta chain is given with its context. V lost 2 bases, J lost 8 bases, and 13 bases lay in between. Germline V lookup: CDR1 SGHDT, CDR2 YYEEEE. The CDR3 runs to 13 residues. This entry is derived from a study of blood T cell repertoires in COVID-19. The wider study: There were acute and convalescent COVID-19 samples, and they came from the United States, Italy and Spain.

Seattle cases were enrolled at active infection and followed longitudinally. As processed by the authors: How many nucleated cells were present was estimated from reference gene primer amplification. The table came from immunoSEQ multiplex PCR; TCRdb's copy has only in-frame clones and leaves some out. V, J and clone size are those of that table, while D and trimming were read from the DNA. The sample lists 110,000 or so clones; 75% to 90% were seen once. The chain employs TRBV5-6 and TRBJ1-1; no firm D call. The TCR was taken from a woman in her sixties or seventies with COVID-19, enrolled during active disease. The specimen was peripheral blood. The chain's CDR3 is CASSFVQTGEAFF. The CDR3 DNA sequence: TGTGCCAGCAGCTTCGTACAAACGGGGGAAGCTTTCTTT.